The present T cell receptor (beta chain) was sequenced within a study of cytomegalovirus exposure and HLA in healthy donors. PCR employed 60 Vbeta and 13 Jbeta primers. Using immunoSEQ multiplex PCR, the repertoire was profiled, and TCRdb retains in-frame clones only, with some absent. The top ten hold about 1.8% of the sample, which has about 130,000 clones, approximately 85% seen once. Details on this clone: The junction shows a germline mismatch at one end, possibly a read error.

CDR1 is LNHDA, CDR2 SQIVND, per germline (reference sequence). The CDR3 has 12 residues. This clonotype was obtained from a boy aged 5-17 years in good health and CMV-seronegative. The chain combines TRBV19 with TRBJ2-3; the D gene is possibly TRBD1 (6 bases). Sequenced input: PBMCs. CDR3 loop: CASSTDRQAQAF. CDR3 nucleotide sequence: TGTGCCAGTAGTACCGACCGACAGGCTCAGGCTTTT.